These 2 T cell receptor beta chains were sequenced from one sample in a study of T cell repertoires in cytomegalovirus infection. TCRdb independently ran MiXCR on the reads; one entry per CDR3 protein. The sample lists under 300,000 distinct CDR3 sequences, over 15% occurring once. The specimen sequenced was CD8+ T cells from PBMCs. The receptors stem from a human donor in good health (CMV status not recorded). Some clones in this sample may be carry-over from other donors' samples.

This clonotype is medium-sized. The genes are TRBV7-2 and TRBJ2-1, with a possible D match to TRBD1 (5 bases). Trimming removed 0 bases from V and 3 bases from J, with 6 bases in between. Per germline, CDR1 SGHTA and CDR2 FQGNSA. The CDR3 has 14 residues. Here the CDR3 reads CASSLAGVYNEQFF. The CDR3 nucleotides are TGTGCCAGCAGCTTAGCAGGGGTCTACAATGAGCAGTTCTTC.

This clonotype showed up many times. The chain uses TRBV7-2 and TRBJ2-2; D is unresolved. Germline loops: CDR1 SGHTA, CDR2 FQGNSA. The CDR3 totals 11 residues. Trimming shortened V by 5 bases and J by 5 bases, and 3 bases separated the two germline ends. The CDR3 sequence is CASSVTGELFF. CDR3 coding DNA: TGTGCCAGCAGCGTAACCGGGGAGCTGTTTTTT. The variable domain in full, with the rest retrieved from reference TRBV7-2 and TRBJ2-2, is GAGVSQSPSNKVTEKGKDVELRCDPISGHTALYWYRQSLGQGLEFLIYFQGNSAPDKSGLPSDRFSAERTGGSVSTLTIQRTQQEDSAVYLCASSVTGELFFGEGSRLTVL.